This TCR beta chain was identified in a study of type 1 regulatory T cells (dated by TCRdb to 2020 to 2022). About the full investigation: The study characterized an in vitro protocol that generated a Tr1-enriched, alloantigen-specific CD4 T cell product named T-allo10. Patients with hematological malignancies who were receiving allogeneic hematopoietic stem cell transplantation were the group in which T-allo10 was being clinically evaluated.

The sample holds a few counts of this clonotype. Its antigen specificity is not known. Base qualities are not recorded, but no much larger clone differs from it by a single base. Looking up the germline V gene (reference sequence) yields CDR1 DFQATT and CDR2 SNEGSKA. The CDR3 goes from the cysteine to the phenylalanine over 13 residues. Solely the CDR3 DNA is kept, with 39 bases framed from the first base. From V the trimming removes 5 bases and from J it removes 6 bases, while the gene matches leave 6 bases of the junction unaccounted for. Overall results and qualifications from the work: Compared with non-Tr1 cells, Tr1 cells had a TCR repertoire that was more restricted, a finding the study read as clonal expansion induced by alloantigen.

TCRdb names Illumina MiSeq as the instrument used. TCRdb's own reprocessing of the public reads used fastp at Q25 and MiXCR and kept productive beta chains. For every CDR3 protein sequence, its rows merge into one entry that carries the most common genes and DNA. A total of about 71,000 distinct CDR3 sequences appear in this sample, less than 25% of them only once. The ten largest clones take up less than 10% of the sample. The source material was cultured type 1 regulatory T (Tr1) cells, either the whole culture or a sorted fraction (not recorded which). The cell subset or site label on this specimen signifies: type 1 regulatory T cells sorted from the T-allo10 product. The chain links TRBV20-1 with TRBJ2-7; TRBD2 matches 11 bases in the middle. The sequence was collected from a human donor in good health. The base sequence is TGCAGTGCTTCACTAGCGGGAGCACTCGAGCAGTACTTC. Its translation reads: CSASLAGALEQYF.